What follows is one T cell receptor beta chain and its context. Its target is unknown. In terms of origin and age, donors were healthy Caucasian individuals from Russia aged about 6 to 90. Germline V CDR1 and CDR2: DFQATT, SNEGSKA (reference sequence). With V trimmed by 8 bases and J by 11 bases, 18 bases remained unmatched. This CDR3 spans 14 amino acids. Primed by a sample-barcoded 5' primer and a J-beta primer mix, a second PCR proceeded for 7 to 11 cycles. Tagging of each cDNA molecule was performed by a template-switch adaptor with 12 random nucleotides. Each CDR3 protein gets one entry after TCRdb re-called the 5' RACE reads with MiXCR. The repertoire holds 1,100,000 or so distinct CDR3 sequences, with roughly 45% as singletons. This sample is part of a study of blood T cells in healthy people across ages. Whole-study context: About one barcoded beta molecule per two T cells was the capture yield of template switching.

Study results and caveats: One million T cells yielded diversity estimates that were considered underestimates.

The chain recombines TRBV20-1 with TRBJ2-5, with 9 bases matching TRBD2. The sequence derives from an older woman in good health. Sequencing input: blood. The CDR3 DNA sequence: TGCAGTTCAATAGCGGGAGTTCAGATATATGAGCAGTACTTC. Its protein product is CSSIAGVQIYEQYF.